Listed below are T cell receptor beta chains from one sample, sequenced in a study of blood T cell repertoires in COVID-19. Only in-frame clones appear in the TCRdb table, and some are missing; sequencing was by immunoSEQ multiplex PCR. Among about 180,000 clones, around 80% were seen once, and the ten largest hold over 13%. The sequenced material came from PBMCs or T cells enriched from blood (not recorded which). The receptors were sampled from a man aged 60-69 years who had been exposed to COVID-19. CDR3s include the opening cysteine and the closing phenylalanine or tryptophan. Each record gives: D gene, clone size, J gene, V gene, CDR3 DNA, CDR3 protein. D genes are given only for firm matches. Rows give clone size only sometimes, using once, few, many, or a class for an expanded clone.

d_gene: -
abundance: -
j_gene: TRBJ2-3
v_gene: TRBV6-1
CDR3nt: TGTGCCAGCAGTGAACTGGGGCAGGGGGCGGGGGAGGCGCAGTATTTT
CDR3aa: CASSELGQGAGEAQYF

d_gene: -
abundance: -
j_gene: TRBJ1-2
v_gene: TRBV7-8
CDR3nt: TGTGCCAGCAGCTCACAGATTAACTATGGCTACACCTTC
CDR3aa: CASSSQINYGYTF

d_gene: TRBD1
abundance: -
j_gene: TRBJ1-4
v_gene: TRBV12-3/TRBV12-4
CDR3nt: TGTGCCAGCAGCCGGACAGGGGTTGAAAAACTGTTTTTT
CDR3aa: CASSRTGVEKLFF

d_gene: TRBD2
abundance: -
j_gene: TRBJ2-3
v_gene: TRBV20-1
CDR3nt: TGCAGTGCTAGTTGGGGCGGGGGATCCACAGATACGCAGTATTTT
CDR3aa: CSASWGGGSTDTQYF

d_gene: TRBD2
abundance: -
j_gene: TRBJ2-5
v_gene: TRBV12-5
CDR3nt: TGTGCTAGTGGTTTGCCCCGGGGGCGGGAGGGCCCACAGACCCAGTACTTC
CDR3aa: CASGLPRGREGPQTQYF

d_gene: TRBD1
abundance: -
j_gene: TRBJ1-2
v_gene: TRBV4-3
CDR3nt: TGCGCCAGCAGCCAAGACAGTCCAGGGGGTAACTATGGCTACACCTTC
CDR3aa: CASSQDSPGGNYGYTF

d_gene: -
abundance: -
j_gene: TRBJ2-3
v_gene: TRBV11-1
CDR3nt: TGTGCCAGCAGCTTAGCCGAGCGGGTGGGGACAGATACGCAGTATTTT
CDR3aa: CASSLAERVGTDTQYF

d_gene: -
abundance: -
j_gene: TRBJ2-2
v_gene: TRBV5-1
CDR3nt: TGCGCCAGCAGCTACGATCGGGCCGGGGAGCTGTTTTTT
CDR3aa: CASSYDRAGELFF

d_gene: -
abundance: -
j_gene: TRBJ1-1
v_gene: TRBV3-1/TRBV3-2
CDR3nt: TGTGCCAGCAGCCAAGCCGGAGGAGCGAACACTGAAGCTTTCTTT
CDR3aa: CASSQAGGANTEAFF

d_gene: -
abundance: -
j_gene: TRBJ2-3
v_gene: TRBV11-2
CDR3nt: TGTGCCAGCAGCCAACTACGGTCTAGCACAGATACGCAGTATTTT
CDR3aa: CASSQLRSSTDTQYF

d_gene: -
abundance: -
j_gene: TRBJ1-5
v_gene: TRBV11-2
CDR3nt: TGTGCCAGCAGCCCGGGGACTTATAGCAATCAGCCCCAGCATTTT
CDR3aa: CASSPGTYSNQPQHF

d_gene: -
abundance: -
j_gene: TRBJ2-3
v_gene: TRBV5-1
CDR3nt: TGCGCCAGCAGCCAGCAGGGGGGACAAAGCACAGATACGCAGTATTTT
CDR3aa: CASSQQGGQSTDTQYF

d_gene: TRBD2
abundance: -
j_gene: TRBJ2-1
v_gene: TRBV28
CDR3nt: TGTGCCAGCAGTATCGTAGCGGGAGTATCCAATGAGCAGTTCTTC
CDR3aa: CASSIVAGVSNEQFF

d_gene: -
abundance: few
j_gene: TRBJ1-1
v_gene: TRBV6-5
CDR3nt: TGTGCCAGCAGTTACTCCGTGAACACTGAAGCTTTCTTT
CDR3aa: CASSYSVNTEAFF

d_gene: -
abundance: -
j_gene: TRBJ1-5
v_gene: TRBV28
CDR3nt: TGTGCCAGCAGTTTACTTGGACAGTTGGGGAGTATGCAGCCCCAGCATTTT
CDR3aa: CASSLLGQLGSMQPQHF

d_gene: -
abundance: -
j_gene: TRBJ2-7
v_gene: TRBV7-9
CDR3nt: TGTGCCAGCAGCTTCCCTACCGGGATCTCCTACGAGCAGTACTTC
CDR3aa: CASSFPTGISYEQYF

d_gene: TRBD1
abundance: -
j_gene: TRBJ1-5
v_gene: TRBV6-5
CDR3nt: TGTGCCAGCAGCGGGGGAGGACAGGGGACCCAGCCCCAGCATTTT
CDR3aa: CASSGGGQGTQPQHF

d_gene: -
abundance: -
j_gene: TRBJ1-2
v_gene: TRBV28
CDR3nt: TGTGCCAGCAGCGGCGGGACCGGCTATGGCTACACCTTC
CDR3aa: CASSGGTGYGYTF

d_gene: -
abundance: -
j_gene: TRBJ2-5
v_gene: TRBV27
CDR3nt: TGTGCCAGCAGTTCCTTTGCCACCGCAGTTCAAGAGACCCAGTACTTC
CDR3aa: CASSSFATAVQETQYF

d_gene: TRBD2
abundance: few
j_gene: TRBJ2-1
v_gene: TRBV10-3
CDR3nt: TGTGCCATCACCGGGACTAGCGGGAATGTCAATGAGCAGTTCTTC
CDR3aa: CAITGTSGNVNEQFF

d_gene: -
abundance: once
j_gene: TRBJ1-3
v_gene: TRBV10-3
CDR3nt: TGTGCCCTCACATCCGGAAACACCATATATTTT
CDR3aa: CALTSGNTIYF

d_gene: TRBD2
abundance: -
j_gene: TRBJ2-3
v_gene: TRBV6-1
CDR3nt: TGTGCCAGCAGTGAACTTGCGGGAGAGGCAGATACGCAGTATTTT
CDR3aa: CASSELAGEADTQYF

d_gene: -
abundance: few
j_gene: TRBJ2-2
v_gene: TRBV6-1
CDR3nt: TGTGCCAGCAGTGAAACAGGGAGTCTCGGGGAGCTGTTTTTT
CDR3aa: CASSETGSLGELFF

d_gene: TRBD1
abundance: -
j_gene: TRBJ1-1
v_gene: TRBV2
CDR3nt: TGTGCCAGCAGTGAAGGGGGACAGACCAACACTGAAGCTTTCTTT
CDR3aa: CASSEGGQTNTEAFF

d_gene: TRBD1
abundance: -
j_gene: TRBJ2-5
v_gene: TRBV30
CDR3nt: TGTGCAGCCCCGACAGGGGGCCCAGAGACCCAGTACTTC
CDR3aa: CAAPTGGPETQYF

d_gene: -
abundance: -
j_gene: TRBJ2-5
v_gene: TRBV5-6
CDR3nt: TGTGCCAGCAGCAGCCCCGGAGGGTACCAAGAGACCCAGTACTTC
CDR3aa: CASSSPGGYQETQYF

d_gene: -
abundance: -
j_gene: TRBJ1-2
v_gene: TRBV21-1
CDR3nt: TGTGCCAGCAGCTTCCTAGGTCCCGCGGGAGACTATGGCTACACCTTC
CDR3aa: CASSFLGPAGDYGYTF

d_gene: TRBD1
abundance: -
j_gene: TRBJ1-1
v_gene: TRBV25-1
CDR3nt: TGTGCCAGCAGTGGTACAGGGGTCACTGAAGCTTTCTTT
CDR3aa: CASSGTGVTEAFF

d_gene: TRBD2
abundance: -
j_gene: TRBJ2-7
v_gene: TRBV24-1
CDR3nt: TGTGCCGTCCGCCTAGCGGGGGACTCCTACGAGCAGTACTTC
CDR3aa: CAVRLAGDSYEQYF

d_gene: TRBD1
abundance: -
j_gene: TRBJ1-2
v_gene: TRBV5-4
CDR3nt: TGTGCCAGCAGCCGAGACAGGGACTATGGCTACACCTTC
CDR3aa: CASSRDRDYGYTF

d_gene: -
abundance: -
j_gene: TRBJ2-1
v_gene: TRBV7-6
CDR3nt: TGTGCCAGCAGCCCGCAGAATGAGCAGTTCTTC
CDR3aa: CASSPQNEQFF

d_gene: TRBD1
abundance: -
j_gene: TRBJ2-7
v_gene: TRBV13
CDR3nt: TGTGCCAGCAGCACGCCGGGACAGGGAGTATCCTACGAGCAGTACTTC
CDR3aa: CASSTPGQGVSYEQYF

d_gene: -
abundance: -
j_gene: TRBJ1-2
v_gene: TRBV7-6
CDR3nt: TGTGCCAGCAGCTTAAGGCCCCAGGATACGCAGGGCTACACCTTC
CDR3aa: CASSLRPQDTQGYTF

d_gene: -
abundance: -
j_gene: TRBJ2-7
v_gene: TRBV19
CDR3nt: TGTGCCAGTAGTATCATAGGGGCCGTTTCCTACGAGCAGTACTTC
CDR3aa: CASSIIGAVSYEQYF

d_gene: TRBD1
abundance: many
j_gene: TRBJ1-5
v_gene: TRBV7-9
CDR3nt: TGTGCCAGCAGCCTTGCCGGACAGGGTCAGCCCCAGCATTTT
CDR3aa: CASSLAGQGQPQHF

d_gene: -
abundance: -
j_gene: TRBJ1-1
v_gene: TRBV11-1
CDR3nt: TGTGCCAGCAGCCGCTCCCCGGACACTGAAGCTTTCTTT
CDR3aa: CASSRSPDTEAFF

d_gene: -
abundance: -
j_gene: TRBJ2-3
v_gene: TRBV7-9
CDR3nt: TGTGCCAGCAGCTTAGTGCCCAGCGGGAGCACAGATACGCAGTATTTT
CDR3aa: CASSLVPSGSTDTQYF

d_gene: -
abundance: -
j_gene: TRBJ1-1
v_gene: TRBV5-1
CDR3nt: TGCGCCAGCAGCTTGGTGCAGGGGATGGGGACTGAAGCTTTCTTT
CDR3aa: CASSLVQGMGTEAFF

d_gene: TRBD2
abundance: -
j_gene: TRBJ2-3
v_gene: TRBV5-6
CDR3nt: TGTGCCAGCAGCTTGTTTCTAGCGGGAGGTTCAGGCACAGATACGCAGTATTTT
CDR3aa: CASSLFLAGGSGTDTQYF

d_gene: -
abundance: -
j_gene: TRBJ2-7
v_gene: TRBV19
CDR3nt: TGTGCCAGTAGTCAGTCCTACCCTAGGACAGCCTCACGCTCCTACGAGCAGTACTTC
CDR3aa: CASSQSYPRTASRSYEQYF

d_gene: TRBD1
abundance: -
j_gene: TRBJ1-1
v_gene: TRBV4-1
CDR3nt: TGCGCCAGCAGCCACCGACAGGGGGGGACTGAAGCTTTCTTT
CDR3aa: CASSHRQGGTEAFF

d_gene: TRBD2
abundance: -
j_gene: TRBJ2-7
v_gene: TRBV28
CDR3nt: TGTGCCAGCAGTTTAGGCGGGAGGTACGAGCAGTACTTC
CDR3aa: CASSLGGRYEQYF